These 8 T cell receptor beta chains were sequenced from one sample in a study of T-cell memory formation after mild COVID-19. From the 5' RACE reads, TCRdb called clonotypes with MiXCR, one entry per CDR3 protein. The sample records under 600,000 distinct CDR3 sequences, 20% to 25% being singletons. The source material was PBMCs or a T cell subset sorted from them (not recorded which). These receptors all come from an adult woman who had mild COVID-19 (a few samples of this study predate the infection). Cell type and time point are not known.

This clonotype was counted only a few times. The rearrangement uses TRBV7-8 and TRBJ2-7; D gene unclear. With 4 bases removed from V and 6 bases from J, the gap between germline ends came to 16 bases. The CDR3 loop spans 14 amino acids. Germline assignment: CDR1 SGHVS and CDR2 FQNEAQ. The CDR3 region has the DNA TGTGCCAGCAGCTCCGCCAGCCCCATGTCCGAGCAGTACTTC. Its translation is CASSSASPMSEQYF.

In its sample, this clonotype was seen once. The chain has TRBV19 and TRBJ2-1, with 11 nucleotides matching TRBD2. V was clipped by 3 bases and J by 7 bases; unmatched bases: 5. The CDR3 spans 15 residues. Germline CDR1 LNHDA, CDR2 SQIVND (reference sequence). The DNA for the CDR3 is TGTGCCAGTAGTATGGTAGCGGGGGGGCAGAATGAGCAGTTCTTC. It yields the protein CASSMVAGGQNEQFF. Filled out from reference TRBV19 and TRBJ2-1, the complete variable domain reads DGGITQSPKYLFRKEGQNVTLSCEQNLNHDAMYWYRQDPGQGLRLIYYSQIVNDFQKGDIAEGYSVSREKKESFPLTVTSAQKNPTAFYLCASSMVAGGQNEQFFGPGTRLTVL.

This CDR3 reads CASGLVRIGSRAGELFF. Here the CDR3 DNA reads TGTGCTAGTGGTTTGGTACGAATAGGGAGTAGGGCCGGGGAGCTGTTTTTT. The rearrangement uses TRBV12-5 and TRBJ2-2; TRBD2 might be the D (5 bases). Germline V gene data show CDR1 as LGHNT and CDR2 as FRNRAP. The CDR3 loop spans 17 amino acids. Trimming pared 0 bases from V and 6 bases from J, leaving 17 bases between.

This clonotype has a handful of counts. The chain uses TRBV5-5 and TRBJ2-1; 9 nucleotides line up with TRBD1. Germline loops: CDR1 SGHKS, CDR2 YYEKEE (reference sequence). The CDR3 spans 15 residues. V dropped 4 bases and J dropped 2; count of bases not matched to a gene: 4. The CDR3 sequence: CASSPQGATYNEQFF. DNA for the CDR3: TGTGCCAGCAGCCCACAGGGGGCTACCTACAATGAGCAGTTCTTC.

This clonotype came up a few times. The chain is built from TRBV7-9 and TRBJ2-7, with TRBD1 identical over 7 bases. With V trimmed by 5 bases and J by 2 bases, 9 bases remained unmatched. Germline V gene lookup returns CDR1 SEHNR and CDR2 FQNEAQ (reference sequence). The CDR3 runs to 15 residues. CDR3 protein: CASSQPGQRTYEQYF. In nucleotides, the CDR3 is TGTGCCAGCAGCCAACCGGGACAGAGGACCTACGAGCAGTACTTC. The whole variable domain, filled in from reference TRBV7-9 and TRBJ2-7, reads DTGVSQNPRHKITKRGQNVTFRCDPISEHNRLYWYRQTLGQGPEFLTYFQNEAQLEKSRLLSDRFSAERPKGSFSTLEIQRTEQGDSAMYLCASSQPGQRTYEQYFGPGTRLTVT.

This clonotype has only a few counts. The chain employs TRBV29-1 and TRBJ1-4, with TRBD1 matching 9 bases. After removal of 3 bases from V and 4 bases from J, the junction contained 6 bases not matched to a gene. Per the germline V gene, CDR1 is SQVTM and CDR2 is ANQGSEA. The CDR3 is made up of 15 amino acids. CDR3 in DNA: TGCAGCGTTGATGAGGGGACAGGGTTTAATGAAAAACTGTTTTTT. This translates into CSVDEGTGFNEKLFF.

This clonotype was counted between two and nine times. Sequence at one end of the junction differs from germline and may be a read error. The rearrangement links TRBV7-3 to TRBJ2-1; maybe TRBD2 (5 bases). Germline V gene data show CDR1 as SGHTA and CDR2 as FQGTGA. The CDR3 loop spans 13 amino acids. CDR3 in DNA: TGTGTCAGCAGCCCAAGGACTTCAGGCGAGCAGTTCTTC. Translating gives CVSSPRTSGEQFF.

This clonotype showed up just a few times. The rearrangement joins TRBV9 to TRBJ2-2; D is possibly TRBD1 (5 bases). Germline CDR1 reads SGDLS; CDR2 reads YYNGEE. The CDR3 consists of 14 residues. V lost 5 bases and J lost 6, with 14 bases in between. The CDR3, as DNA: TGTGCCAGCAGGGTCTCACCAGGGCCCGGGGAGCTGTTTTTT. Protein sequence: CASRVSPGPGELFF.